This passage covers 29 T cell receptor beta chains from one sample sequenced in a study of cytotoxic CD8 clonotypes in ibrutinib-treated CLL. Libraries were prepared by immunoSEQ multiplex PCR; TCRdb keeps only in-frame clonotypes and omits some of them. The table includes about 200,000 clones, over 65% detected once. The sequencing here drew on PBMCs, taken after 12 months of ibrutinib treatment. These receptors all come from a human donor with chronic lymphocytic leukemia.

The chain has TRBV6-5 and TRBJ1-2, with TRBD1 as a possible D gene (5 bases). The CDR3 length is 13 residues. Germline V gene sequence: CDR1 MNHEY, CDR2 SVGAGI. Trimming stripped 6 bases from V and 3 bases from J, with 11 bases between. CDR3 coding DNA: TGTGCCAGCAGACCGGGACGGCACTATGGCTACACCTTC. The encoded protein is CASRPGRHYGYTF.

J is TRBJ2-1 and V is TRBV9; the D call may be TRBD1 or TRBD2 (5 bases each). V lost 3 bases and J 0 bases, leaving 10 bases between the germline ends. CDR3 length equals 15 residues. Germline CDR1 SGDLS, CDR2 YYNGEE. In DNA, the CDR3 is TGTGCCAGCAGCGAGGGGAGCGGCTCCTACAATGAGCAGTTCTTC. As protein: CASSEGSGSYNEQFF.

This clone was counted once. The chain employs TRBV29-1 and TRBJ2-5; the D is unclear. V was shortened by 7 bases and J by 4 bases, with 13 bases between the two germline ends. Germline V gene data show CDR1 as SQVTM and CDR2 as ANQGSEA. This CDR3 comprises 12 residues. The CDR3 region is CSATSHLETQYF. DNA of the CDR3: TGCAGCGCCACAAGTCACCTAGAGACCCAGTACTTC.

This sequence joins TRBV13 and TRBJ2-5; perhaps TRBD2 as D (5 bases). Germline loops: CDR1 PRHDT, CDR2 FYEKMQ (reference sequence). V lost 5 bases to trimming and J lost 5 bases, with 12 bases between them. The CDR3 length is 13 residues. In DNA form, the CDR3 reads TGTGCCAGCAGCCTTACCTCGGGGGAGACCCAGTACTTC. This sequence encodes CASSLTSGETQYF.

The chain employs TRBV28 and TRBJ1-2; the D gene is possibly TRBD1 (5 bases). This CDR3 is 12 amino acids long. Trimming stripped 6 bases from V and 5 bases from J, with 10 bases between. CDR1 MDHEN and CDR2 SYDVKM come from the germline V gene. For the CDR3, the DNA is TGTGCCAGCAGGACGGGGGATTATGGCTACACCTTC. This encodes CASRTGDYGYTF.

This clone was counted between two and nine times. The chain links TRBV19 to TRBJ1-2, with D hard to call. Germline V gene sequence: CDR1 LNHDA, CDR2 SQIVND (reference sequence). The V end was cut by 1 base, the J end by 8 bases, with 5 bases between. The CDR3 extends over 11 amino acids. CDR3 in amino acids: CASSIAAGYTF. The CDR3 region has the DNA TGTGCCAGTAGTATAGCCGCGGGCTACACCTTC.

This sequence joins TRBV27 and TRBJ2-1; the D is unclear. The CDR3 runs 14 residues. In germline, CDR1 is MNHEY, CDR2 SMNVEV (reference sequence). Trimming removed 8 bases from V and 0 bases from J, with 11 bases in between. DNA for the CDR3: TGTGCCAGCTCTAGAGTGAGCTCCTACAATGAGCAGTTCTTC. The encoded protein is CASSRVSSYNEQFF.

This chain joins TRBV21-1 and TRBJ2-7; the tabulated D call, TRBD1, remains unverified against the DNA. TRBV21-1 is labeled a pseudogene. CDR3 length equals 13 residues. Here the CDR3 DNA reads TGTGCCAGCAGCATTCCACAGGGTAAAGAGCAGTACTTC. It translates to CASSIPQGKEQYF.

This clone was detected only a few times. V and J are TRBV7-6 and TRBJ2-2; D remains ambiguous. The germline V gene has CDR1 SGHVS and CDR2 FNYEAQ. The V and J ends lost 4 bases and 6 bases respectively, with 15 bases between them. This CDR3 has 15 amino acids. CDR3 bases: TGTGCCAGCAGCTCAGCCATTGTGAAGGCCGGGGAGCTGTTTTTT. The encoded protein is CASSSAIVKAGELFF.

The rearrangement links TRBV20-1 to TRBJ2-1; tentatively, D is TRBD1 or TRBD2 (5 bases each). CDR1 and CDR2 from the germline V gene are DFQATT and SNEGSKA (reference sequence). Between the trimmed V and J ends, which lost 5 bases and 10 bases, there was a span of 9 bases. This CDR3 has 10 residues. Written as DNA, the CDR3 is TGCAGTGCTGCCGGGACGGAGCAGTTCTTC. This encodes CSAAGTEQFF.

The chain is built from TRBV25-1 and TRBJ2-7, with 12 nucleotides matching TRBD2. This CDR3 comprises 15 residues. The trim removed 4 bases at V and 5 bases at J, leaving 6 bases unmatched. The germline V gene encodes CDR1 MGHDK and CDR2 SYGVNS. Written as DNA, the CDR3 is TGTGCCAGCAGTGCGACTAGCGGGAGTACGAACGAGCAGTACTTC. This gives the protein CASSATSGSTNEQYF.

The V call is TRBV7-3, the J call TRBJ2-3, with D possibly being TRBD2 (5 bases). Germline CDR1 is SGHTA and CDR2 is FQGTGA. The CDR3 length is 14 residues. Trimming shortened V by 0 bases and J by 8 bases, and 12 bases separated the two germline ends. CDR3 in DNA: TGTGCCAGCAGCTTAACGAGTACGGGATCTACGCAGTATTTT. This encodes CASSLTSTGSTQYF.

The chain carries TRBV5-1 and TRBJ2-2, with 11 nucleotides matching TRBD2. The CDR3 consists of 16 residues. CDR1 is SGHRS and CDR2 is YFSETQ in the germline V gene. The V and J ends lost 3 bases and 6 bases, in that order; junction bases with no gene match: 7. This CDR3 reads CASSSISGRAAGELFF. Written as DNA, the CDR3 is TGCGCCAGCAGCTCTATTAGCGGGAGGGCGGCCGGGGAGCTGTTTTTT.

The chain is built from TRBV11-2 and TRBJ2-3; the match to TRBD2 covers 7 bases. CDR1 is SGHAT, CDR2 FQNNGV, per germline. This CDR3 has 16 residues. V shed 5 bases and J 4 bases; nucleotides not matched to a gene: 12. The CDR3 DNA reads TGTGCCAGCAGCCCCCTTGGCGGGAGAGGTTCAGATACGCAGTATTTT. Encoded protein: CASSPLGGRGSDTQYF.

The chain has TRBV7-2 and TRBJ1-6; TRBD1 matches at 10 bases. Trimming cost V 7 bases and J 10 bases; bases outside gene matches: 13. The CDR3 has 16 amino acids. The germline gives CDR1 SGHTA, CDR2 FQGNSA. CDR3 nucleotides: TGTGCCAGCAATAGGCCGGGACAGGGGTATGGATCACCCCTCCACTTT. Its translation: CASNRPGQGYGSPLHF.

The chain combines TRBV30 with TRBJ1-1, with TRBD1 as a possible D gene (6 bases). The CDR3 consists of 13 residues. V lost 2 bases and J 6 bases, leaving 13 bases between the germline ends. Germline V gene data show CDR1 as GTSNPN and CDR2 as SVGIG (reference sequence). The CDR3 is CAWSLMEGAEAFF. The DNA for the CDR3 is TGTGCCTGGAGTCTCATGGAGGGGGCTGAAGCTTTCTTT.

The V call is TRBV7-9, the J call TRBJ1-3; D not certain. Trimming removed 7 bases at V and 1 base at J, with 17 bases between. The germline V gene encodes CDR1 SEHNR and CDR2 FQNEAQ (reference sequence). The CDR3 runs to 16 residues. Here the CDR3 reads CASTSTSLNSGNTIYF. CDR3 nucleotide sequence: TGTGCCAGCACCTCGACGTCTCTAAATTCTGGAAACACCATATATTTT.

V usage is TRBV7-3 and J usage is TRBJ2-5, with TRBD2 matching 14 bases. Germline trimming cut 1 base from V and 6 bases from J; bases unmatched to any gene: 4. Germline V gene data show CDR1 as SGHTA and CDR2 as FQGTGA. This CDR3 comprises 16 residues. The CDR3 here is CASSLRGTSGSQTQYF. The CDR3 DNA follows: TGTGCCAGCAGCTTAAGGGGGACTAGCGGGAGCCAGACCCAGTACTTC.

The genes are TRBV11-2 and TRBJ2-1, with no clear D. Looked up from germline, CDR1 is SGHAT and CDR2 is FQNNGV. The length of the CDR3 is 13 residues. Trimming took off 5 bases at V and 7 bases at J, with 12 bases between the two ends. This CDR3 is CASSPSLKNEQFF. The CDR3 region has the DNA TGTGCCAGCAGCCCCTCACTAAAAAATGAGCAGTTCTTC.

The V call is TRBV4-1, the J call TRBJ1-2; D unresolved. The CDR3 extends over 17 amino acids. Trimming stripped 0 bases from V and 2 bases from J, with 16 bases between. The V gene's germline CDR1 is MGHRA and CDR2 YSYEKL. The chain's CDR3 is CASSQDSPSGFNYGYTF. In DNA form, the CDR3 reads TGCGCCAGCAGCCAAGATAGTCCGTCGGGTTTCAACTATGGCTACACCTTC.

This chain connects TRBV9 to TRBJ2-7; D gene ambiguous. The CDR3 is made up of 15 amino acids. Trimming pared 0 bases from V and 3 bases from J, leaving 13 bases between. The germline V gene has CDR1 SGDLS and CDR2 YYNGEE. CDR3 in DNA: TGTGCCAGCAGCGTAGATCCCGGGCAGATCTACGAGCAGTACTTC. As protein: CASSVDPGQIYEQYF.

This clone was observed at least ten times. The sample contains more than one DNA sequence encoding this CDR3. In DNA form, the CDR3 reads TGTGCCAGCTCACCAACGGGGTTGGAGACCCAGTACTTC. This gives the protein CASSPTGLETQYF. The chain is built from TRBV18 and TRBJ2-5; tentative D call: TRBD2 (5 bases). The CDR3 runs 13 residues. V was trimmed by 2 bases and J by 5 bases, leaving 9 bases between them. The germline V gene encodes CDR1 KGHSH and CDR2 LQKENI.

CDR3 nucleotide sequence: TGTGCCAGCACCTCGGGTGAGGCCTACGAGCAGTACTTC. Residues: CASTSGEAYEQYF. The chain is built from TRBV13 and TRBJ2-7; D is undetermined. Germline V gene lookup returns CDR1 PRHDT and CDR2 FYEKMQ (reference sequence). Trimming stripped 7 bases from V and 2 bases from J, with 12 bases between. The CDR3 is made up of 13 amino acids.

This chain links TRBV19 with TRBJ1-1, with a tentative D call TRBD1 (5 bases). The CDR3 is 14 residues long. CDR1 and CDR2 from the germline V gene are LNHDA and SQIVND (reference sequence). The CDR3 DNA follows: TGTGCTACCAGAGACAGTTTCTTGAACACTGAAGCTTTCTTT. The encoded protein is CATRDSFLNTEAFF.

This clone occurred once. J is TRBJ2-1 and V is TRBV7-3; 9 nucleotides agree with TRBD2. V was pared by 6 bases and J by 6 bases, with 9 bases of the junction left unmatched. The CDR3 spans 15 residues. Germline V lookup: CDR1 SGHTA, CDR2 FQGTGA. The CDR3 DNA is TGTGCCAGCAGTCCTCCGGGACTAGCAACCAATGAGCAGTTCTTC. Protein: CASSPPGLATNEQFF.

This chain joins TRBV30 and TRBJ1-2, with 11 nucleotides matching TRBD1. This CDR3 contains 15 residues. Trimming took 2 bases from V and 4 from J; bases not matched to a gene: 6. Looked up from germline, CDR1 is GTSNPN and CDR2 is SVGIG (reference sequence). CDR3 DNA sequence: TGTGCCTGGAGTTCGGACAGGGGGCTTGTCTATGGCTACACCTTC. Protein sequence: CAWSSDRGLVYGYTF. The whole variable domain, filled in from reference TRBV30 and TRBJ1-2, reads SQTIHQWPATLVQPVGSPLSLECTVEGTSNPNLYWYRQAAGRGLQLLFYSVGIGQISSEVPQNLSASRPQDRQFILSSKKLLLSDSGFYLCAWSSDRGLVYGYTFGSGTRLTVV.

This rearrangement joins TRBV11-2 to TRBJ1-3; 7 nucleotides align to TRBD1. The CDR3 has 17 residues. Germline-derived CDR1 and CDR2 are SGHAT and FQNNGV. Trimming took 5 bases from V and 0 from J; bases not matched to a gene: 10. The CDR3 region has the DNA TGTGCCAGCAGCCTTAACCGGGACAGCAACTCTGGAAACACCATATATTTT. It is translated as CASSLNRDSNSGNTIYF.

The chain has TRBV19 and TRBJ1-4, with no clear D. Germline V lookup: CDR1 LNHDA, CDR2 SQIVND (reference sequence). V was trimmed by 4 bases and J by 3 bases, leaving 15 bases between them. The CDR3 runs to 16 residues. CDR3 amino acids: CASSKSLIPPNEKLFF. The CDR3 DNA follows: TGTGCCAGTAGTAAAAGTTTGATCCCTCCTAATGAAAAACTGTTTTTT.

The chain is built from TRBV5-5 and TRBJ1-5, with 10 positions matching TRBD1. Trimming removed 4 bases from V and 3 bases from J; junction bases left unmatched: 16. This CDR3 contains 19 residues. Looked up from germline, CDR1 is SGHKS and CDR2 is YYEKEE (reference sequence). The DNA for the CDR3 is TGTGCCAGCAGCCAAGGGACAGGGGCCCAATTGAGCTTCAATCAGCCCCAGCATTTT. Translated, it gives CASSQGTGAQLSFNQPQHF.